This T cell receptor beta chain came from a study of monozygotic twins with inflammatory bowel disease. Points from the study as a whole: Reduced clonotype sharing with other individuals was observed in IBD patients relative to healthy twins, especially with disease activity.

With regard to this clonotype: Its specificity is unknown.

Phlebotomy per donor yielded a single 2.5 ml blood sample. Starting material for each TCR library was roughly 3,300 ng of total RNA. Via template switching, UMIs carrying a 6-nucleotide sample barcode were introduced. With the 5' RACE reads reprocessed, TCRdb shows one record per CDR3 protein and no DNA. This listing includes about 210,000 distinct CDR3 sequences. Input material: blood. The TCR sequence derives from a human donor with ulcerative colitis or Crohn's disease, or a healthy co-twin of an affected twin (not recorded which).

The CDR3 spells CASSQDPLGGGYTF. The V call is TRBV4-1, the J call TRBJ1-2. This CDR3 is built from 14 residues. The germline gives CDR1 MGHRA, CDR2 YSYEKL.